This record covers a single T cell receptor beta chain. This clone was detected only once. What this receptor recognizes is not known. Per-base quality was not reported, and no clone a single base away is much larger than it. Sequences SGHRS (CDR1) and YFSETQ (CDR2) are obtained from the germline V gene. V lost 0 bases and J lost 6 bases; the stretch between them is 9 bases long. Reading from cysteine to phenylalanine, the CDR3 counts 14 amino acids. This entry keeps only the CDR3 DNA: 42 bases, framed from base 1. This sample was included in a study of blood T cell repertoires in COVID-19 (dated by TCRdb to 2018 to 2021). Concerning the study at large: The collaborator samples originated in the United States, Italy and Spain and spanned the acute and convalescent phases of COVID-19. The material from the prospective study consisted of cDNA or gDNA derived from T cells, B-cell-depleted T cells, or PBMCs. Subjects who had been exposed to COVID-19, were actively infected with it, or had recovered from it provided the deeply sampled blood TCRbeta repertoires that made up the dataset. The repertoires were made available in a free public database intended to serve as a resource for research on the immune response to SARS-CoV-2. The samples were drawn from two sources: the first 160 participants of the ongoing ImmuneRACE study, and 1,254 subjects contributed by 6 global collaborators. A de-identified subject ID, COVID-19 status, age in years and sex were almost always included in the sample metadata. HLA class I and class II types, where available, came from metadata supplied by the sample provider rather than from assay-based typing. Results the study describes overall, beyond this receptor: Clinical and demographic metadata were provided uncurated, with the amount varying by source and participant.

In the prospective study, participants were about 18 to 95 years old, resided in about two dozen geographic areas of the United States, and were enrolled through a virtual design. To assign participants to cohorts, the prospective study relied on clinical history that participants themselves reported in a screening survey and a study questionnaire. ImmuneRACE Cohort 3 recovered participants were defined by two consecutive negative NP/OP PCR tests, healthcare professional clearance, or symptom resolution. Mobile phlebotomists in the prospective study collected whole blood, serum and a nasopharyngeal or oropharyngeal swab from every participant. Participants in the prospective study had the option to provide additional blood draws and questionnaires over a roughly 2-month period. Before DNA extraction, blood samples from the prospective study were shipped at room temperature or frozen. TCRbeta CDR3 regions were amplified from genomic DNA by means of the immunoSEQ Assay, a bias-controlled multiplex PCR. The original methods were these. The number of nucleated cells in each sample was estimated by amplification of reference gene primers within the assay. To quantify the absolute abundance of each unique TCRbeta CDR3 rearrangement, sequence reads were collapsed and filtered. For each sample, productive Simpson clonality was calculated by taking the square root of Simpson's diversity index across productive rearrangements. Drawn from immuneACCESS, this table holds only the in-frame rearrangements with V and J called that TCRdb kept. Clones are partly lost; checked studies trace under half to an unresolved V gene and leave the rest unexplained. The DNA gave D and trimming, while V, J and clone size come from that table. This sample comprises 150,000 to 200,000 clones, over 70% of them detected only once. Clones ranked in the top ten supply more than 9.5% of the sample.

The sample taken for sequencing was PBMCs or T cells enriched from blood (not recorded which). Here the chain combines TRBV5-1 and TRBJ2-2; the D gene lacks a confident call. The sequence was obtained from a man aged 50-60 years who had recovered from COVID-19. The nucleotide sequence reads as follows: TGCGCCAGCAGCTTGGCCGGTCTGGCCGGGGAGCTGTTTTTT. The encoded protein is CASSLAGLAGELFF. The reference TRBV5-1 and TRBJ2-2 proteins fill in what lies around the CDR3, so the full variable domain reads KAGVTQTPRYLIKTRGQQVTLSCSPISGHRSVSWYQQTPGQGLQFLFEYFSETQRNKGNFPGRFSGRQFSNSRSEMNVSTLELGDSALYLCASSLAGLAGELFFGEGSRLTVL.